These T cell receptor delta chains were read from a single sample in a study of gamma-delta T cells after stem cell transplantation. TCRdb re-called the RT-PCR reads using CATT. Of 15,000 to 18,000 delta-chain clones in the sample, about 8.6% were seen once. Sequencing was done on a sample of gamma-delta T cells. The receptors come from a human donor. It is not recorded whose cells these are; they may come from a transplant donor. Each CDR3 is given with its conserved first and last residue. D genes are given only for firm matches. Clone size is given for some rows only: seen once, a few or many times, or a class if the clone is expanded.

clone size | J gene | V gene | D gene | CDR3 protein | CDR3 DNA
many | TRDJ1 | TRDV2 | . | CACDKGGQTDADPAHKLIF | TGTGCCTGTGACAAAGGTGGTCAGACGGACGCCGATCCCGCCCATAAACTCATCTTT
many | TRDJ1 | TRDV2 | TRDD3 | CACDTVQGLGAPFTDNLIF | TGTGCCTGTGACACCGTGCAGGGGCTGGGGGCCCCCTTTACCGATAACCTCATCTTT
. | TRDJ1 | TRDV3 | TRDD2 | CAFSLLPLYNYTF | TGTGCCTTTTCACTCCTTCCTCTGTACAACTATACATTC
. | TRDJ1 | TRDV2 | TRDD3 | CACDTGLGETGVSDKLIF | TGTGCCTGTGACACCGGGCTGGGGGAGACGGGAGTGAGCGATAAACTCATCTTT
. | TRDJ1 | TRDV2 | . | CACDTVSNLVETPDKLIF | TGTGCCTGTGACACCGTCTCCAACCTGGTGGAGACGCCCGATAAACTCATCTTT
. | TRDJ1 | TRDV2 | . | CACDAGEGLRGKLIF | TGTGCCTGTGACGCCGGGGAGGGATTACGCGGTAAACTCATCTTT
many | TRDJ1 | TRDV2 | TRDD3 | CACDTVTGGYNLTSYTDKLIF | TGTGCCTGTGACACCGTCACTGGGGGATACAACTTGACTTCTTACACCGATAAACTCATCTTT
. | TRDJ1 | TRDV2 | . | CACDTNWVDPSYTDKLIF | TGTGCCTGTGACACGAACTGGGTGGACCCGAGTTACACCGATAAACTCATCTTT
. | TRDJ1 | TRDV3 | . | CAFVFVGATDTDKLIF | TGTGCCTTCGTCTTCGTCGGTGCGACGGACACCGATAAACTCATCTTT
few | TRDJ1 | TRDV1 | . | CALGDLLADTSPVRYTDKLIF | TGTGCTCTTGGGGACTTACTTGCTGATACTTCCCCGGTGCGGTACACCGATAAACTCATCTTT
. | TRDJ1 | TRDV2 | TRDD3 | CACDTITGGYALYTDNLIF | TGTGCCTGTGACACCATCACTGGGGGATATGCCCTATACACCGATAACCTCATCTTT
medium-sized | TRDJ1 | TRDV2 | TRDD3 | CACFRLGDTSDKLIF | TGTGCCTGTTTCCGACTGGGGGATACAAGCGATAAACTCATCTTT
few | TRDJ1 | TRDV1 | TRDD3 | CALGEISYTLLLGDTRGKLIF | TGTGCTCTTGGGGAAATTTCCTACACCCTCCTACTGGGGGATACGAGGGGTAAACTCATCTTT